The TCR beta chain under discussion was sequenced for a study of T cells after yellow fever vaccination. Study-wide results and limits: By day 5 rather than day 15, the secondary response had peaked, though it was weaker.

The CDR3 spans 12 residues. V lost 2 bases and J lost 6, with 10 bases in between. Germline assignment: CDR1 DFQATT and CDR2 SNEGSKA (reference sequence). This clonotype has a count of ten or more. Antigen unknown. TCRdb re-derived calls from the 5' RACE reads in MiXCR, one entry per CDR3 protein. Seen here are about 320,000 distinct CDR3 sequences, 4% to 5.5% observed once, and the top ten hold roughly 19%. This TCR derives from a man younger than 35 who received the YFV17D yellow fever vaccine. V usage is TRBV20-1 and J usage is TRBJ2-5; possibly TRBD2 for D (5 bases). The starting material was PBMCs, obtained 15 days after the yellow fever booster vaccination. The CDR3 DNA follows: TGCAGTGCTAGACCGTTCGGGAAGACCCAGTACTTC. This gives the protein CSARPFGKTQYF.